This T cell receptor beta chain stems from a study of shared clonotypes between healthy human individuals. Here immunoSEQ multiplex PCR was the method, and the copy in TCRdb shows in-frame clones only, minus some. The data show around 95,000 clones, with around 43% seen just once and approximately 15% held by the top ten. CDR3 length: 13 residues. Germline V gene data show CDR1 as KGHSH and CDR2 as LQKENI. The study drew its donors from healthy HIV-negative adults without recent acute infections or vaccinations. All of the donors resided in Nashville, Tennessee, and each was a Caucasian adult. The unsorted samples took approximately 98 million PBMCs to get genomic DNA. With respect to this clone: Compared with germline, one end of the junction differs, possibly owing to a read error.

The TCR comes from a woman between 40 and 50 years old in good health. Some clones in this sample may be carry-over from other donors' samples. Sequenced material: PBMCs. The V call is TRBV18, the J call TRBJ2-7; 11 nucleotides agree with TRBD2. The CDR3 nucleotides are TGTGCCAGCTCACCACTTAGCGGGAGGGCTCGGAGTTTC. Its translation: CASSPLSGRARSF.